The 25 T cell receptor beta chains below come from one sample, sequenced in a study of shared clonotypes between healthy human individuals. Produced via immunoSEQ multiplex PCR; TCRdb's table is partial and in-frame only. In the table there are over 750,000 clones, 96% of which are singletons. Naive CD8 populations comprised CD45RO-negative cells positively selected for CCR7, excluding terminally differentiated effector memory CD45RA+ cells. The specimen sequenced was naive CD8+ T cells sorted from blood. All receptors come from a man aged 25-45 years in good health.

Comment on this clone: Other DNA sequences of this sample code for an identical CDR3. The gene calls are TRBV5-1 and TRBJ1-1; D unresolved. V lost 0 bases, J lost 3 bases, and 9 bases lay in between. The CDR3 covers 14 residues. CDR1 is SGHRS and CDR2 is YFSETQ in the germline V gene. Here the CDR3 reads CASSLEGGYTEAFF. The DNA for the CDR3 is TGCGCCAGCAGCTTGGAGGGTGGATACACTGAAGCTTTCTTT.

In this sample, this clone turned up once. V is TRBV4-1 and J is TRBJ2-7; unclear D gene. CDR3 length: 17 amino acids. The germline gives CDR1 MGHRA, CDR2 YSYEKL. Between the trimmed V and J ends, which lost 1 base and 0 bases, there was a span of 16 bases. The CDR3 reads CASSQVQTAPNSYEQYF. CDR3 nucleotide sequence: TGCGCCAGCAGCCAAGTACAAACAGCCCCGAACTCCTACGAGCAGTACTTC.

The genes are TRBV27 and TRBJ2-7; unclear D gene. With 5 bases removed from V and 2 bases from J, the gap between germline ends came to 10 bases. The V gene's germline CDR1 is MNHEY and CDR2 SMNVEV (reference sequence). The CDR3 covers 13 residues. The CDR3 region has the DNA TGTGCCAGCAGTCAGACATATACCTACGAGCAGTACTTC. Its protein product is CASSQTYTYEQYF.

V is TRBV6-1 and J is TRBJ1-5, with D perhaps TRBD1 (6 bases). The length of the CDR3 is 17 residues. CDR1 and CDR2 from the germline V gene are MNHNS and SASEGT. Trimming took 2 bases from V and 6 from J, leaving 20 bases between them. DNA of the CDR3: TGTGCCAGCAGTGAAAATACGTACAGGGCGCGAGGTCAGCCCCAGCATTTT. This sequence encodes CASSENTYRARGQPQHF.

The CDR3 loop is CASRRWSLEPQHF. CDR3 DNA: TGTGCCAGCAGACGTTGGAGTTTGGAGCCCCAGCATTTT. The chain couples TRBV7-2 to TRBJ1-5; no definite D call. This CDR3 is built from 13 residues. CDR1 and CDR2 (germline): SGHTA, FQGNSA. Trimming removed 6 bases from V and 8 bases from J, with 14 bases in between. Together with reference TRBV7-2 and TRBJ1-5, the CDR3 gives the full variable domain: GAGVSQSPSNKVTEKGKDVELRCDPISGHTALYWYRQSLGQGLEFLIYFQGNSAPDKSGLPSDRFSAERTGGSVSTLTIQRTQQEDSAVYLCASRRWSLEPQHFGDGTRLSIL.

The chain joins TRBV28 to TRBJ2-7; 12 bases are a match to TRBD2. The CDR3 has 14 amino acids. Per the germline V gene, CDR1 is MDHEN and CDR2 is SYDVKM. Trimming cost V 5 bases and J 7 bases; bases outside gene matches: 6. CDR3 amino acids: CASSQLAGGGEQYF. The CDR3, as DNA: TGTGCCAGCAGTCAACTAGCGGGAGGAGGGGAGCAGTACTTC.

This rearrangement joins TRBV7-9 to TRBJ2-1; 9 bases map to TRBD2. The CDR3 runs 18 residues. The germline V gene encodes CDR1 SEHNR and CDR2 FQNEAQ (reference sequence). The V gene end was trimmed by 6 bases and the J gene end by 0 bases; junction bases not matched to a gene: 12. The CDR3 loop is CASRVLAGTTSSYNEQFF. The CDR3 DNA follows: TGTGCCAGCAGGGTTCTAGCGGGAACCACAAGCTCCTACAATGAGCAGTTCTTC. Full variable domain (rest looked up from reference TRBV7-9 and TRBJ2-1): DTGVSQNPRHKITKRGQNVTFRCDPISEHNRLYWYRQTLGQGPEFLTYFQNEAQLEKSRLLSDRFSAERPKGSFSTLEIQRTEQGDSAMYLCASRVLAGTTSSYNEQFFGPGTRLTVL.

The chain couples TRBV28 to TRBJ2-4, with D perhaps given as TRBD1 or TRBD2 (5 bases each). This CDR3 is built from 16 residues. V lost 3 bases, J lost 6 bases, and 18 bases lay in between. Looked up from germline, CDR1 is MDHEN and CDR2 is SYDVKM. CDR3 amino acids: CASSLGLGVRGNIQYF. The CDR3 DNA follows: TGTGCCAGCAGTTTGGGTCTCGGGGTGAGGGGAAACATTCAGTACTTC.

The V and J genes are TRBV2 and TRBJ2-7, with 9 bases matching TRBD1. Per germline, CDR1 SNHLY and CDR2 FYNNEI. The CDR3 length is 16 residues. The junction had 14 bases not matched to a gene; V was cut back by 6 bases and J by 5 bases. The CDR3 reads CASRHIVGTGRDEQYF. The CDR3 DNA reads as TGTGCCAGCAGACACATAGTTGGGACAGGGAGGGACGAGCAGTACTTC.

The V and J genes are TRBV27 and TRBJ2-7; D uncertain. Trimming cost V 3 bases and J 3 bases, with 9 bases left between them. Germline V lookup: CDR1 MNHEY, CDR2 SMNVEV (reference sequence). This CDR3 is 13 amino acids long. The CDR3 here is CASSFGQDYEQYF. The CDR3 DNA follows: TGTGCCAGCAGTTTCGGGCAGGACTACGAGCAGTACTTC.

The rearrangement uses TRBV27 and TRBJ2-7; 7 bases are shared with TRBD2. With V trimmed by 11 bases and J by 7 bases, 14 bases remained unmatched. The CDR3 runs to 13 residues. The V gene's germline CDR1 is MNHEY and CDR2 SMNVEV (reference sequence). CDR3 DNA sequence: TGTGCCGTAGGACGGGAGGACCGATGGGAGCAGTACTTC. It specifies CAVGREDRWEQYF.

The genes are TRBV29-1 and TRBJ2-5, with D perhaps matching TRBD2 (6 bases). Looked up from germline, CDR1 is SQVTM and CDR2 is ANQGSEA. The germline V and J ends were trimmed by 0 bases and 2 bases, with 10 bases remaining between them. CDR3 length: 14 residues. CDR3 DNA sequence: TGCAGCGTTGAAGAACCGGGAGTTCAAGAGACCCAGTACTTC. It codes for CSVEEPGVQETQYF.

The genes are TRBV29-1 and TRBJ2-7; D possibly matches TRBD1 or TRBD2 (5 bases each). The CDR3 extends over 13 amino acids. CDR1 is SQVTM, CDR2 ANQGSEA, per germline. Trimming removed 5 bases from V and 0 bases from J, with 11 bases in between. This CDR3 reads CSVLAGGSYEQYF. In nucleotides, the CDR3 is TGCAGCGTTCTAGCTGGGGGCTCCTACGAGCAGTACTTC.

This rearrangement joins TRBV27 to TRBJ2-7; D is possibly TRBD1 (5 bases). This CDR3 region has 13 residues. The germline CDR1 and CDR2 sequences are MNHEY and SMNVEV (reference sequence). Trimming stripped 4 bases from V and 4 bases from J, with 11 bases between. CDR3 sequence: CASSSQATYEQYF. The DNA of the CDR3 is TGTGCCAGCAGTTCACAGGCCACTTACGAGCAGTACTTC.

The chain combines TRBV19 with TRBJ2-7; 9 bases agree with TRBD1. Germline lookup yields CDR1 LNHDA and CDR2 SQIVND (reference sequence). The CDR3 consists of 16 residues. V lost 4 bases and J lost 4; bases outside the gene matches: 11. The CDR3 region is CASSTDTGTGLYEQYF. The CDR3 DNA follows: TGTGCCAGTAGTACCGATACCGGGACAGGGCTTTACGAGCAGTACTTC.

The rearrangement uses TRBV16 and TRBJ2-1, with 14 bases that match TRBD2. The length of the CDR3 is 21 residues. V gave up 4 bases and J gave up 6 bases; unmatched junction bases: 20. The germline CDR1 and CDR2 sequences are KGHSY and FQNENV. CDR3 nucleotide sequence: TGTGCCAGCAGCCCCACGGGGACGGGACTAGCGGGAGTAAAGGTTTTCAATGAGCAGTTCTTC. It translates to CASSPTGTGLAGVKVFNEQFF.

J is TRBJ1-4 and V is TRBV28; TRBD1 is a possible D gene (6 bases). Germline values: CDR1 MDHEN, CDR2 SYDVKM. The germline V and J ends were trimmed by 5 bases and 5 bases, with 18 bases remaining between them. There are 16 residues in the CDR3. In DNA form, the CDR3 reads TGTGCCAGCAGTACCCGCCGGGACAATGGGAATGAAAAACTGTTTTTT. Amino acid sequence: CASSTRRDNGNEKLFF.

This clone was observed once. The V gene is TRBV28, the J gene TRBJ2-3; 11 bases align to TRBD2. The ends lost 4 bases at V and 2 bases at J; junction bases unmatched: 8. CDR3 size: 17 residues. The germline gives CDR1 MDHEN, CDR2 SYDVKM. CDR3 residues: CASSSNLAGGHTDTQYF. In nucleotides, the CDR3 is TGTGCCAGCAGTTCAAACTTAGCGGGAGGGCACACAGATACGCAGTATTTT.

J is TRBJ1-2 and V is TRBV7-7; D is undetermined. V lost 5 bases, J lost 10 bases, and 14 bases lay in between. In germline, CDR1 is SSHAT, CDR2 FNYEAQ (reference sequence). There are 12 residues in the CDR3. As DNA, the CDR3 is TGTGCCAGCAGCCCCATTGACGGTTTCTACACCTTC. Encoded protein: CASSPIDGFYTF. Full variable domain (outside the CDR3, taken from reference TRBV7-7 and TRBJ1-2): GAGVSQSPRYKVTKRGQDVTLRCDPISSHATLYWYQQALGQGPEFLTYFNYEAQPDKSGLPSDRFSAERPEGSISTLTIQRTEQRDSAMYRCASSPIDGFYTFGSGTRLTVV.

Only one count was recorded for this clone. The chain carries TRBV7-3 and TRBJ2-7; 8 positions agree with TRBD1. The CDR3 is made up of 15 amino acids. Germline trimming cut 5 bases from V and 4 bases from J; bases unmatched to any gene: 10. The V gene's germline CDR1 is SGHTA and CDR2 FQGTGA. Here the CDR3 DNA reads TGTGCCAGCAGCCCAGTAGGGACAGGAGGATACGAGCAGTACTTC. Its protein product is CASSPVGTGGYEQYF.

The rearrangement uses TRBV27 and TRBJ2-2; D might be TRBD2 (5 bases). Germline V lookup: CDR1 MNHEY, CDR2 SMNVEV (reference sequence). Trimming left V 3 bases short and J 6 bases short, with 5 bases between. This CDR3 is built from 12 residues. CDR3 in amino acids: CASSLRAGELFF. For the CDR3, the DNA is TGTGCCAGCAGTTTGAGGGCCGGGGAGCTGTTTTTT.

The genes are TRBV28 and TRBJ1-2; D not resolved. Trimming took 3 bases from V and 8 from J, leaving 10 bases between them. CDR3 length equals 12 residues. Germline V gene lookup returns CDR1 MDHEN and CDR2 SYDVKM. Here the CDR3 reads CASSLRVGGYTF. As DNA, the CDR3 is TGTGCCAGCAGTTTGCGTGTGGGAGGCTACACCTTC.

The chain has TRBV6-5 and TRBJ1-5; 8 bases fit TRBD1. Germline V gene lookup returns CDR1 MNHEY and CDR2 SVGAGI. The ends lost 2 bases at V and 9 bases at J; junction bases unmatched: 9. The CDR3 is 15 residues long. CDR3 DNA: TGTGCCAGCAGTTACGGGGCAGGGGGCACCTGGCCCCAGCATTTT. Protein product: CASSYGAGGTWPQHF.

The V gene is TRBV27, the J gene TRBJ1-5; 7 bases are shared with TRBD1. V shed 6 bases, J shed 2 bases, and the junction held 7 bases outside the gene matches. The CDR3 extends over 15 amino acids. CDR1 and CDR2 from the germline V gene are MNHEY and SMNVEV (reference sequence). The CDR3: CASRLGGQGNQPQHF. The CDR3 bases are TGTGCCAGCAGACTCGGTGGACAGGGCAATCAGCCCCAGCATTTT.

In its sample, this clone was seen once. The J gene is TRBJ2-2, the V gene TRBV4-1; maybe TRBD2 (6 bases). This CDR3 has 13 amino acids. The germline CDR1 and CDR2 sequences are MGHRA and YSYEKL. V was shortened by 2 bases and J by 12 bases, with 13 bases between the two germline ends. CDR3 residues: CASSQTWGEKLFF. Here the CDR3 DNA reads TGCGCCAGCAGCCAAACTTGGGGGGAGAAGCTGTTTTTT.